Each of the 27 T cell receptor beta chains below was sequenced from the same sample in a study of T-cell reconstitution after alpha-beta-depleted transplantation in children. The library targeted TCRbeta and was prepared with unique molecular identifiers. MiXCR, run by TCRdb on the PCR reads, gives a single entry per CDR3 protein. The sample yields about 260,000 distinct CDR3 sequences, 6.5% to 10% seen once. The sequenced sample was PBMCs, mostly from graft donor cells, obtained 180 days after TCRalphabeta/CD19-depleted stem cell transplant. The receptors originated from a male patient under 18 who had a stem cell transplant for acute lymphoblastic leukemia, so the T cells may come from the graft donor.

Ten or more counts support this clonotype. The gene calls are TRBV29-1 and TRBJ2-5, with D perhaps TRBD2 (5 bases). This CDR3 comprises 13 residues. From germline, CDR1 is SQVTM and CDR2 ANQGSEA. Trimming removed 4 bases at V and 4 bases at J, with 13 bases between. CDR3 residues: CSVGQVGGETQYF. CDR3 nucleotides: TGCAGCGTTGGGCAGGTCGGAGGAGAGACCCAGTACTTC.

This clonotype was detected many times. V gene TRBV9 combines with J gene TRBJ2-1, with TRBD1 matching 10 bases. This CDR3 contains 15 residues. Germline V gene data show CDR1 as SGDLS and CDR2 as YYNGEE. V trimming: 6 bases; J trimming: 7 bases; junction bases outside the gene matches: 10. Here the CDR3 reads CASTAGGTGANEQFF. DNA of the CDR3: TGTGCCAGCACCGCTGGTGGGACAGGGGCGAATGAGCAGTTCTTC.

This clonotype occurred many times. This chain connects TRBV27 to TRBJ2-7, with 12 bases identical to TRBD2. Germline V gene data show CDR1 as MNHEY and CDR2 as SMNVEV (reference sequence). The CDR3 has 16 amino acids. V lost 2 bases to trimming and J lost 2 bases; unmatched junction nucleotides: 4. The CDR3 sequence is CASSLQLAGGAYEQYF. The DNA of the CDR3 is TGTGCCAGCAGTTTACAACTAGCGGGAGGCGCCTACGAGCAGTACTTC.

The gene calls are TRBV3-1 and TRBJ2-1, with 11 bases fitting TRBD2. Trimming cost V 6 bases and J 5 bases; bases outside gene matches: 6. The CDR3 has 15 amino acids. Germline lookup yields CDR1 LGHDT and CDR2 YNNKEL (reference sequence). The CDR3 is CASSLAGGGHNEQFF. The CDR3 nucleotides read TGTGCCAGCAGTCTAGCGGGAGGAGGACACAATGAGCAGTTCTTC.

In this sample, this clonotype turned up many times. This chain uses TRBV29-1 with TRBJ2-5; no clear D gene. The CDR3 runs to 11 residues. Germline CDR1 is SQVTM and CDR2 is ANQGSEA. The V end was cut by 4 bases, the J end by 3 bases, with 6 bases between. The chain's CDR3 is CSVAREETQYF. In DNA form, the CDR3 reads TGCAGCGTTGCCAGAGAAGAGACCCAGTACTTC.

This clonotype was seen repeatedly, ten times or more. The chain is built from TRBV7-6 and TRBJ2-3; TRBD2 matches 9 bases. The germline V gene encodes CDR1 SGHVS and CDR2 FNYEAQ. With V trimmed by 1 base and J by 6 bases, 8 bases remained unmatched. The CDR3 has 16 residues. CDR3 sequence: CASSLVRSGGTDTQYF. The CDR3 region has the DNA TGTGCCAGCAGCTTAGTCCGAAGCGGGGGGACTGATACGCAGTATTTT.

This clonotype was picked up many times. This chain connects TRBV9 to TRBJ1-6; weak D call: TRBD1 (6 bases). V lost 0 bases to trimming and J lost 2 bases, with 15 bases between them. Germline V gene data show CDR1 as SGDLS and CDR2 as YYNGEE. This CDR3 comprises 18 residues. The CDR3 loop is CASSVAEGGFTYNSPLHF. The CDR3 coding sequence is TGTGCCAGCAGCGTAGCGGAGGGGGGGTTCACCTATAATTCACCCCTCCACTTT.

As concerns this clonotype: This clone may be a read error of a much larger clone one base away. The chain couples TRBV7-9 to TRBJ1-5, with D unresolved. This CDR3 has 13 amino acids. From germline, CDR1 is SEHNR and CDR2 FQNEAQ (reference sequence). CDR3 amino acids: CATSSTANQPQHF. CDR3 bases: TGTGCCACCAGCTCGACTGCAAATCAGCCCCAGCATTTT.

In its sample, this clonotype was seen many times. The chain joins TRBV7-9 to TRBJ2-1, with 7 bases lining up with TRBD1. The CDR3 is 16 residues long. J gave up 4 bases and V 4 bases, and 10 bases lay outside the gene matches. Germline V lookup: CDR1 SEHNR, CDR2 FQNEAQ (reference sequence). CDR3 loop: CASSSPFRDRYNEQFF. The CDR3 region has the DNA TGTGCCAGCAGCTCACCTTTCCGGGACAGATACAATGAGCAGTTCTTC. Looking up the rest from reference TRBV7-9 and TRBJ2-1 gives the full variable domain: DTGVSQNPRHKITKRGQNVTFRCDPISEHNRLYWYRQTLGQGPEFLTYFQNEAQLEKSRLLSDRFSAERPKGSFSTLEIQRTEQGDSAMYLCASSSPFRDRYNEQFFGPGTRLTVL.

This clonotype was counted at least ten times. This chain's CDR3 is CASIKERGNTGELFF. CDR3 DNA: TGTGCCAGCATTAAGGAGAGGGGGAACACCGGGGAGCTGTTTTTT. V and J are TRBV2 and TRBJ2-2, with D perhaps matching TRBD1 or TRBD2 (5 bases each). The CDR3 sequence is 15 residues long. Trimming left V 7 bases short and J 1 base short, with 13 bases between. The germline V gene encodes CDR1 SNHLY and CDR2 FYNNEI. The whole variable domain, filled in from reference TRBV2 and TRBJ2-2, reads EPEVTQTPSHQVTQMGQEVILRCVPISNHLYFYWYRQILGQKVEFLVSFYNNEISEKSEIFDDQFSVERPDGSNFTLKIRSTKLEDSAMYFCASIKERGNTGELFFGEGSRLTVL.

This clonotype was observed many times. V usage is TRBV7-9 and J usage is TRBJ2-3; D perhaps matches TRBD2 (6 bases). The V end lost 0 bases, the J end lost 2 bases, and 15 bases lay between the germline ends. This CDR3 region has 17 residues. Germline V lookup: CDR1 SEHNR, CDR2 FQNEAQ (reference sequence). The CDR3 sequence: CASSLALWGVYTDTQYF. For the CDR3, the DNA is TGTGCCAGCAGCTTAGCGCTGTGGGGGGTCTACACAGATACGCAGTATTTT.

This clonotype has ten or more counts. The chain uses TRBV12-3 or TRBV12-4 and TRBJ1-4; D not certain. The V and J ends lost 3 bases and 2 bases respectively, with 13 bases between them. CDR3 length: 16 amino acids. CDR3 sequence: CASSFEGVTTNEKLFF. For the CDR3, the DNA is TGTGCCAGCAGTTTCGAGGGTGTGACGACTAATGAAAAACTGTTTTTT.

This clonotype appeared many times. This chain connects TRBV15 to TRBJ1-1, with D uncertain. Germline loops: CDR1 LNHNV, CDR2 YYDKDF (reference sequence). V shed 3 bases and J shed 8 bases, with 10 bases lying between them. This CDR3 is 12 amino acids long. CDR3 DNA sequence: TGTGCCACCAGCAGTTGGGGAGGGGAAGCTTTCTTT. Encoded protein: CATSSWGGEAFF.

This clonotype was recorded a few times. In DNA form, the CDR3 reads TGCAGTGCGAGGGACTCCCAAGGCTACGAGCAGTACTTC. This sequence encodes CSARDSQGYEQYF. The chain employs TRBV20-1 and TRBJ2-7; D perhaps matches TRBD2 (6 bases). Germline CDR1 DFQATT, CDR2 SNEGSKA (reference sequence). CDR3 size: 13 residues. Between the trimmed V and J ends, which lost 6 bases and 3 bases, there was a span of 15 bases.

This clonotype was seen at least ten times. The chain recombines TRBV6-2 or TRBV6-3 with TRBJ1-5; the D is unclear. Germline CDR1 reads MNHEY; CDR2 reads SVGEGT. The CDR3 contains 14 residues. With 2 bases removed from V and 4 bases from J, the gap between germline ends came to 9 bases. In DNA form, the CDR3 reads TGTGCCAGCAGTTACCTTAGGGTGAATCAGCCCCAGCATTTT. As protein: CASSYLRVNQPQHF.

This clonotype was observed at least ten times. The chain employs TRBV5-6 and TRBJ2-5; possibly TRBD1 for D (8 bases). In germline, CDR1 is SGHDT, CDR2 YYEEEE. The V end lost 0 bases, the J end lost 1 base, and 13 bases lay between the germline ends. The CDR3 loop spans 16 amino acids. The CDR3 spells CASSLANRGGQETQYF. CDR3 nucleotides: TGTGCCAGCAGCTTGGCGAACAGGGGGGGCCAAGAGACCCAGTACTTC.

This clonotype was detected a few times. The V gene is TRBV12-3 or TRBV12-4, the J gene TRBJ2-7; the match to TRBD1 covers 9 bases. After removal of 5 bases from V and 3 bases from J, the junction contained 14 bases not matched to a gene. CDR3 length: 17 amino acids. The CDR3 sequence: CASSPQGGGDRDYEQYF. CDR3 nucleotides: TGTGCCAGCAGTCCCCAGGGGGGTGGGGACAGGGACTACGAGCAGTACTTC.

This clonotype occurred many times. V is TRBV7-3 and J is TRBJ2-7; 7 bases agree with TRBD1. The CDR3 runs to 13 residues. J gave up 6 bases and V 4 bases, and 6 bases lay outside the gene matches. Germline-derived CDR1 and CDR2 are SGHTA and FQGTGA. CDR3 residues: CASSYDRVGEQYF. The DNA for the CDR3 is TGTGCCAGCAGCTACGACAGGGTCGGCGAGCAGTACTTC. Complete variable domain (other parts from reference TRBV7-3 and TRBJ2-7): GAGVSQTPSNKVTEKGKYVELRCDPISGHTALYWYRQSLGQGPEFLIYFQGTGAADDSGLPNDRFFAVRPEGSVSTLKIQRTERGDSAVYLCASSYDRVGEQYFGPGTRLTVT.

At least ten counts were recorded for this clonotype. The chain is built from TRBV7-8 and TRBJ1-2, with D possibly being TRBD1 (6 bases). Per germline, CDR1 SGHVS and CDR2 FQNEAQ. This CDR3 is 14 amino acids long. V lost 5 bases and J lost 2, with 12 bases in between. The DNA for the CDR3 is TGTGCCAGCAGCCGTACAGGGAGGAACTATGGCTACACCTTC. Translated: CASSRTGRNYGYTF.

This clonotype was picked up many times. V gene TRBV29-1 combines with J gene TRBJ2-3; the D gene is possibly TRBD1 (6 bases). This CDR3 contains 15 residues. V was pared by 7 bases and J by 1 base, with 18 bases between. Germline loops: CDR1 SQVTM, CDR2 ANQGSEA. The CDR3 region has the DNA TGCAGCGCACTACAGGGTAAAGGGGGCACAGATACGCAGTATTTT. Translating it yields CSALQGKGGTDTQYF.

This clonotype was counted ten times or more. Here the CDR3 reads CASSLDGQSYEQYF. In DNA, the CDR3 is TGCGCCAGCAGCTTGGATGGACAGAGCTACGAGCAGTACTTC. The chain carries TRBV5-1 and TRBJ2-7, with a possible D match to TRBD1 (6 bases). The CDR3 runs 14 residues. Germline CDR1 and CDR2: SGHRS and YFSETQ. V lost 0 bases and J lost 3, with 10 bases in between.

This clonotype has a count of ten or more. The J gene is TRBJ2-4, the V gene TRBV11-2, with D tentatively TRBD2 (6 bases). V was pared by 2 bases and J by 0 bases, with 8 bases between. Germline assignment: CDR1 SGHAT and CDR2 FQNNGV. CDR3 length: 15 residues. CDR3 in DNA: TGTGCCAGCAGCTTAAAGGGACTAGCCAAAAACATTCAGTACTTC. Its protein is CASSLKGLAKNIQYF.

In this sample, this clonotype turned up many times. The CDR3 DNA sequence: TGCGCCAGCAGCTTGGCGGGGGCGGGAGGGCCTTACTACAATGAGCAGTTCTTC. Translation gives CASSLAGAGGPYYNEQFF. The V and J genes are TRBV5-1 and TRBJ2-1; 9 bases are a match to TRBD2. The CDR3 spans 18 residues. Germline V gene lookup returns CDR1 SGHRS and CDR2 YFSETQ. Trimming cost V 0 bases and J 3 bases; bases outside gene matches: 10.

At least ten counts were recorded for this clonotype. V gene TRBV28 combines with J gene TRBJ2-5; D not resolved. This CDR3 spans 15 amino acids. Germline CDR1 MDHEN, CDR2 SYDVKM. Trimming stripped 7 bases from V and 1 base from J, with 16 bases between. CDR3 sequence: CASKLTVGPQETQYF. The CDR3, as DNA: TGTGCCAGCAAATTAACTGTTGGGCCCCAAGAGACCCAGTACTTC. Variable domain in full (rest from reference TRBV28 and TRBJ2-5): DVKVTQSSRYLVKRTGEKVFLECVQDMDHENMFWYRQDPGLGLRLIYFSYDVKMKEKGDIPEGYSVSREKKERFSLILESASTNQTSMYLCASKLTVGPQETQYFGPGTRLLVL.

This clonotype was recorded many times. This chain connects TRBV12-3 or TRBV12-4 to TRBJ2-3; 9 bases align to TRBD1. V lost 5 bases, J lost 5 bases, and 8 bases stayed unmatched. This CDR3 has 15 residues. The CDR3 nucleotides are TGTGCCAGCAGTCACGGGACAGGGTTTGTAGATACGCAGTATTTT. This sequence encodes CASSHGTGFVDTQYF.

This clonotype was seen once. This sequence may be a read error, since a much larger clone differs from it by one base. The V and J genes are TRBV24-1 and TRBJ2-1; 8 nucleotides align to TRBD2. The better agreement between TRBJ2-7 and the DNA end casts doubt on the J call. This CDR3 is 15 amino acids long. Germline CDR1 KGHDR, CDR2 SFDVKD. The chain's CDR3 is CATSPRAGGYNEQYF. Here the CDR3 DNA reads TGTGCCACCAGTCCCCGGGCGGGAGGCTACAATGAGCAGTACTTC.

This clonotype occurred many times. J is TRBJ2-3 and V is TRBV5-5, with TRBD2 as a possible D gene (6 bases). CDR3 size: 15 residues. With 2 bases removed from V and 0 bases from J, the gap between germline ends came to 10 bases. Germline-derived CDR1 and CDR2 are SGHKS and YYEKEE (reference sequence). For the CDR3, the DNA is TGTGCCAGCAGCTTACCGGGGACTAGCACAGATACGCAGTATTTT. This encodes CASSLPGTSTDTQYF.